A single sample gave rise to the 3 T cell receptor beta chains below, sequenced in a study of T-cell reconstitution after alpha-beta-depleted transplantation in children. The TCRbeta library was prepared with unique molecular identifiers. TCRdb re-derived calls from the PCR reads in MiXCR, one entry per CDR3 protein. The profile shows some 200,000 distinct CDR3 sequences, about 14% of them singletons. Sequencing was performed on PBMCs from the stem cell graft donor, taken from the stem cell graft. The receptors shown here come from a human donor who donated a stem cell graft to a child with acute lymphoblastic leukemia.

Ten or more counts support this clonotype. The chain employs TRBV3-1 and TRBJ1-3; TRBD1 matches at 7 bases. The length of the CDR3 is 15 residues. V lost 4 bases to trimming and J lost 4 bases; unmatched junction nucleotides: 7. The germline gives CDR1 LGHDT, CDR2 YNNKEL (reference sequence). CDR3 residues: CASSPDGTEGNTIYF. DNA of the CDR3: TGTGCCAGCAGCCCCGACGGGACAGAAGGAAACACCATATATTTT.

The sample holds many counts of this clonotype. The chain links TRBV20-1 to TRBJ2-5, with TRBD2 matching over 10 bases. Looked up from germline, CDR1 is DFQATT and CDR2 is SNEGSKA (reference sequence). The V and J ends lost 0 bases and 2 bases, in that order; junction bases with no gene match: 3. The CDR3 length is 15 residues. In nucleotides, the CDR3 is TGCAGTGCTAGAGAACGGACTAGCGGTCAAGAGACCCAGTACTTC. This encodes CSARERTSGQETQYF.

There are many counts of this clonotype. J is TRBJ1-4 and V is TRBV5-1; D is uncertain. The CDR3 runs to 18 residues. The ends were cut back, 6 bases at V and 0 bases at J, with 21 bases in the middle. The germline CDR1 and CDR2 sequences are SGHRS and YFSETQ. CDR3 region: CASTFYPVGLATNEKLFF. Here the CDR3 DNA reads TGCGCCAGCACCTTTTACCCCGTCGGGCTCGCAACTAATGAAAAACTGTTTTTT. Together with reference TRBV5-1 and TRBJ1-4, the CDR3 gives the full variable domain: KAGVTQTPRYLIKTRGQQVTLSCSPISGHRSVSWYQQTPGQGLQFLFEYFSETQRNKGNFPGRFSGRQFSNSRSEMNVSTLELGDSALYLCASTFYPVGLATNEKLFFGSGTQLSVL.